The source of this T cell receptor beta chain is a study of PD-1 blockade in classical Hodgkin lymphoma. Study-level results: Newly diagnosed patients were reported to start with lower TCR diversity than healthy donors.

Documented time point: cycle 4 day 1 (C4D1), after more than five weeks of nivolumab. All the patients suffered relapse after autologous stem cell transplantation, and brentuximab vedotin exposure differed. Points on this clone: Its antigen is as yet unknown.

The CDR3 consists of 17 residues. J gave up 6 bases and V 2 bases, and 11 bases lay outside the gene matches. The V gene's germline CDR1 is SEHNR and CDR2 FQNEAQ (reference sequence). Profiled with immunoSEQ multiplex PCR; TCRdb holds only in-frame clones, not every one. The sample holds roughly 20,000 clones, 75% to 90% seen once. The V gene is TRBV7-9, the J gene TRBJ2-3, with TRBD2 matching over 10 bases. The source is a human donor with classical Hodgkin lymphoma. Material: peripheral blood mononuclear cells (PBMCs), obtained before the fourth cycle of nivolumab. In DNA, the CDR3 is TGTGCCAGCAGCTTACGGGCTAGCGGGAGTCGGTCGGATACGCAGTATTTT. As protein: CASSLRASGSRSDTQYF.